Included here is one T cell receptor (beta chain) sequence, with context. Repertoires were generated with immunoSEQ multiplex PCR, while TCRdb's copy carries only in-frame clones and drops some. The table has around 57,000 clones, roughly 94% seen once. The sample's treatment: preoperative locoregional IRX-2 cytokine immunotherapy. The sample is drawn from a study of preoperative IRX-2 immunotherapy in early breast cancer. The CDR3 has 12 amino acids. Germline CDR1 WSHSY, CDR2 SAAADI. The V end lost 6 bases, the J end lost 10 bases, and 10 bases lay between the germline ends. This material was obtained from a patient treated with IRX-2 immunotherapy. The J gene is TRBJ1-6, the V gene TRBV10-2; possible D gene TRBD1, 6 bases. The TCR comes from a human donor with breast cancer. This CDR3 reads CASRTRGSPLHF. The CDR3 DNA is TGCGCCAGCAGGACCAGGGGATCACCCCTCCACTTT.